The present T cell receptor beta chain was sequenced within a study of T cells after yellow fever vaccination. This clonotype has a handful of counts. A single record per CDR3 protein comes from TCRdb applying MiXCR to the 5' RACE reads. The sample carries 450,000 to 600,000 distinct CDR3 sequences, roughly a sixth recorded once. CDR3 length equals 13 residues. V was pared by 4 bases and J by 8 bases, with 14 bases between. Germline V gene sequence: CDR1 SEHNR, CDR2 FQNEAQ (reference sequence). The chain carries TRBV7-9 and TRBJ1-1; TRBD1 is a possible D gene (5 bases). Sequenced material: PBMCs, taken less than 6 days after the first yellow fever vaccination. This TCR derives from a man aged 18 to 30 who received the YFV17D yellow fever vaccine. In DNA, the CDR3 is TGTGCCAGCAGCTATTGGCAAGACAGAGAAGCTTTCTTT. Its translation: CASSYWQDREAFF. The full variable domain, in which reference TRBV7-9 and TRBJ1-1 provide the parts outside the CDR3, is DTGVSQNPRHKITKRGQNVTFRCDPISEHNRLYWYRQTLGQGPEFLTYFQNEAQLEKSRLLSDRFSAERPKGSFSTLEIQRTEQGDSAMYLCASSYWQDREAFFGQGTRLTVV.